The 27 T cell receptor beta chains reported below all come from one sample, sequenced in a study of blood T cell repertoires in COVID-19 (dated by TCRdb to 2020 to 2021). To prepare the library, the immunoSEQ multiplex PCR assay was applied. TCRdb holds this immuneACCESS table with in-frame rearrangements only. Some clones are missing; in checked studies, unresolved V genes explain under half, and the rest has no known cause. The sample table shows roughly 400,000 clones, and about 90% are seen once. The ten largest clonotypes hold 1.5% to 2% of the sample. The material sequenced was PBMCs or T cells enriched from blood (not recorded which). These receptors all come from a woman in her twenties or thirties who had recovered from COVID-19.

V gene TRBV19 combines with J gene TRBJ1-1; 8 positions agree with TRBD1. This CDR3 spans 16 amino acids. V lost 4 bases, J lost 1 base, and 8 bases stayed unmatched. Looked up from germline, CDR1 is LNHDA and CDR2 is SQIVND (reference sequence). The CDR3 sequence is CASSTRTGMGNTEAFF. The CDR3, as DNA: TGTGCCAGTAGTACTCGGACAGGGATGGGGAACACTGAAGCTTTCTTT.

The gene calls are TRBV6-6 and TRBJ2-1; 14 nucleotides match TRBD2. After removal of 2 bases from V and 6 bases from J, the junction contained 3 bases not matched to a gene. CDR3 size: 16 residues. Germline V lookup: CDR1 MNHNY, CDR2 SVGAGI (reference sequence). The CDR3: CASSYGGLAGVNEQFF. In DNA, the CDR3 is TGTGCCAGCAGTTACGGGGGACTAGCGGGAGTCAATGAGCAGTTCTTC.

Written as DNA, the CDR3 is TGTGCCTGGCTCCAAGCTGCAGGAAACACCATATATTTT. Protein: CAWLQAAGNTIYF. This chain joins TRBV30 and TRBJ1-3; D is ambiguous. CDR1 and CDR2 (germline): GTSNPN, SVGIG (reference sequence). The CDR3 contains 13 residues. Trimming cost V 5 bases and J 4 bases, with 12 bases left between them.

This clone was picked up one time. The chain combines TRBV7-8 with TRBJ2-1, with D possibly being TRBD2 (6 bases). Trimming cost V 4 bases and J 8 bases, with 12 bases left between them. The CDR3 consists of 13 residues. Germline CDR1 and CDR2: SGHVS and FQNEAQ. The CDR3 DNA sequence: TGTGCCAGCAGCTACAGTTGGGGGGATGAGCAGTTCTTC. Translation: CASSYSWGDEQFF.

This chain connects TRBV2 to TRBJ1-3; D unresolved. Germline CDR1 is SNHLY and CDR2 is FYNNEI. CDR3 length: 12 residues. Deletions cut 3 bases from V and 4 bases from J, with 4 bases between. The CDR3 spells CASSDSGNTIYF. The CDR3 DNA follows: TGTGCCAGCAGTGATTCGGGAAACACCATATATTTT. Using reference TRBV2 and TRBJ1-3 for the parts outside the CDR3, the full variable domain is EPEVTQTPSHQVTQMGQEVILRCVPISNHLYFYWYRQILGQKVEFLVSFYNNEISEKSEIFDDQFSVERPDGSNFTLKIRSTKLEDSAMYFCASSDSGNTIYFGEGSWLTVV.

The gene calls are TRBV7-2 and TRBJ2-2, with 9 positions matching TRBD1. Germline V lookup: CDR1 SGHTA, CDR2 FQGNSA. The CDR3 runs to 16 residues. V was clipped by 3 bases and J by 7 bases; unmatched bases: 9. The CDR3 nucleotides read TGTGCCAGCAGCTTGGGGCCGACAGGGGGAGACGGGGAGCTGTTTTTT. This gives the protein CASSLGPTGGDGELFF.

The chain has TRBV11-2 and TRBJ1-4; 8 bases match TRBD1. This CDR3 has 15 amino acids. J lost 6 bases, V lost 5 bases, and 8 bases had no gene match. The germline V gene encodes CDR1 SGHAT and CDR2 FQNNGV. In nucleotides, the CDR3 is TGTGCCAGCAGCATCCAGGGGGCAGGCGATGAAAAACTGTTTTTT. Its translation: CASSIQGAGDEKLFF.

The chain is built from TRBV2 and TRBJ2-5; 9 positions match TRBD2. The junction had 5 bases not matched to a gene; V was cut back by 4 bases and J by 5 bases. CDR3 length: 14 amino acids. Germline lookup yields CDR1 SNHLY and CDR2 FYNNEI. CDR3 bases: TGTGCCAGCAGTGGCGGGGGGGCAGGCGAGACCCAGTACTTC. It codes for CASSGGGAGETQYF.

The chain uses TRBV29-1 and TRBJ1-2; TRBD1 agrees at 9 bases. The germline V gene has CDR1 SQVTM and CDR2 ANQGSEA. This CDR3 contains 15 residues. The CDR3 loop is CGTTIPGQGIYGYTF. CDR3 sequence (DNA): TGCGGAACGACTATCCCGGGACAGGGCATCTATGGCTACACCTTC.

The chain couples TRBV12-5 to TRBJ1-1, with a tentative D call TRBD1 (5 bases). The length of the CDR3 is 13 residues. Trimming removed 5 bases from V and 5 bases from J, with 12 bases in between. Per the germline V gene, CDR1 is LGHNT and CDR2 is FRNRAP. The CDR3 DNA reads TGTGCTAGTGGTCCGACAGCGTCGACTGAAGCTTTCTTT. Residues: CASGPTASTEAFF.

This chain uses TRBV10-1 with TRBJ2-3; 10 bases align to TRBD2. J gave up 4 bases and V 4 bases, and 2 bases lay outside the gene matches. This CDR3 is built from 14 residues. CDR1 is WNHNN, CDR2 SYGVQD, per germline (reference sequence). CDR3 sequence reads: CASSGTSGPDTQYF. DNA for the CDR3: TGCGCCAGCAGTGGGACTAGCGGACCAGATACGCAGTATTTT.

This rearrangement joins TRBV7-2 to TRBJ2-7; a possible D gene is TRBD2 (5 bases). The germline V gene encodes CDR1 SGHTA and CDR2 FQGNSA. CDR3 length: 13 amino acids. V was cut by 3 bases and J by 0 bases, with 6 bases left in between. The DNA of the CDR3 is TGTGCCAGCAGCTTCCTAGCCTCCTACGAGCAGTACTTC. Translating gives CASSFLASYEQYF.

With regard to this clone: The sample contains more than one DNA sequence encoding this CDR3. The CDR3 DNA is TGTGCCAGCTCGCCTGGAGGGGATTCACCCCTCCACTTT. Amino acid sequence: CASSPGGDSPLHF. This chain connects TRBV18 to TRBJ1-6; possibly TRBD1 for D (5 bases). V was clipped by 6 bases and J by 8 bases, with 11 bases between them. This CDR3 has 13 residues. CDR1 is KGHSH, CDR2 LQKENI, per germline.

The rearrangement joins TRBV2 to TRBJ1-1, with a tentative D call TRBD1 (5 bases). Germline assignment: CDR1 SNHLY and CDR2 FYNNEI. Trimming took off 5 bases at V and 0 bases at J, with 10 bases between the two ends. The CDR3 contains 14 residues. The CDR3 loop is CASSPRAVNTEAFF. CDR3 nucleotides: TGTGCCAGCAGTCCCAGGGCCGTGAACACTGAAGCTTTCTTT.

V usage is TRBV2 and J usage is TRBJ1-3, with 8 bases aligning to TRBD1. The CDR3 has 16 residues. V gave up 3 bases and J gave up 3 bases; unmatched junction bases: 7. Germline CDR1 reads SNHLY; CDR2 reads FYNNEI. The CDR3 nucleotides read TGTGCCAGCAGTGATGGCCAGGGGGCGCGTGGAAACACCATATATTTT. This sequence encodes CASSDGQGARGNTIYF.

This chain links TRBV7-3 with TRBJ2-1; 7 bases align to TRBD2. The length of the CDR3 is 14 residues. Germline loops: CDR1 SGHTA, CDR2 FQGTGA. V trimming: 5 bases; J trimming: 6 bases; junction bases outside the gene matches: 7. The CDR3: CASSLGTTPNEQFF. In DNA form, the CDR3 reads TGTGCCAGCAGCCTCGGGACTACTCCCAATGAGCAGTTCTTC. Looking up the rest from reference TRBV7-3 and TRBJ2-1 gives the full variable domain: GAGVSQTPSNKVTEKGKYVELRCDPISGHTALYWYRQSLGQGPEFLIYFQGTGAADDSGLPNDRFFAVRPEGSVSTLKIQRTERGDSAVYLCASSLGTTPNEQFFGPGTRLTVL.

The chain combines TRBV5-5 with TRBJ1-4; a weak D match, TRBD1 (5 bases). The CDR3 spans 15 residues. Germline-derived CDR1 and CDR2 are SGHKS and YYEKEE (reference sequence). Trimming left V 5 bases short and J 8 bases short, with 19 bases between. This CDR3 reads CASSSGDSFFEKLFF. CDR3 DNA: TGTGCCAGCAGTTCAGGAGACAGCTTTTTCGAAAAACTGTTTTTT.

This clone was counted a single time. CDR3 in amino acids: CACAPGGNTEAFF. CDR3 in DNA: TGTGCCTGCGCACCAGGGGGTAACACTGAAGCTTTCTTT. This chain uses TRBV30 with TRBJ1-1; TRBD1 matches at 7 bases. The CDR3 contains 13 residues. The V gene end was trimmed by 6 bases and the J gene end by 2 bases; junction bases not matched to a gene: 6. Germline CDR1 GTSNPN, CDR2 SVGIG (reference sequence). The full variable domain, with the rest looked up from reference TRBV30 and TRBJ1-1, is SQTIHQWPATLVQPVGSPLSLECTVEGTSNPNLYWYRQAAGRGLQLLFYSVGIGQISSEVPQNLSASRPQDRQFILSSKKLLLSDSGFYLCACAPGGNTEAFFGQGTRLTVV.

This rearrangement joins TRBV10-3 to TRBJ2-7, with D maybe TRBD1 (6 bases). This CDR3 has 15 residues. The germline V gene has CDR1 ENHRY and CDR2 SYGVKD. V was clipped by 6 bases and J by 0 bases, with 15 bases between them. CDR3 region: CAISTQGRGSYEQYF. CDR3 nucleotide sequence: TGTGCCATCAGCACCCAGGGCAGGGGCTCCTACGAGCAGTACTTC.

V and J are TRBV19 and TRBJ2-1; D may be TRBD2 (5 bases). The CDR3 is made up of 15 amino acids. Germline V gene sequence: CDR1 LNHDA, CDR2 SQIVND (reference sequence). V dropped 5 bases and J dropped 4 bases, with 15 bases sitting between them. The CDR3 is CASSRGTPGYNEQFF. The CDR3 DNA reads TGTGCCAGTAGTCGAGGAACGCCGGGGTACAATGAGCAGTTCTTC.

V usage is TRBV3-1 (or the pseudogene TRBV3-2) and J usage is TRBJ1-4, with a tentative D call TRBD1 (5 bases). The CDR3 extends over 17 amino acids. V lost 4 bases to trimming and J lost 7 bases, with 22 bases between them. Germline values: CDR1 LGHDT, CDR2 YNNKEL (reference sequence). CDR3 DNA: TGTGCCAGCAGCCGTAGGCGGGGGGGTGATTACACTGAAAAACTGTTTTTT. Protein: CASSRRRGGDYTEKLFF.

This chain's CDR3 is CASSIIVPLGEQPQHF. The CDR3 nucleotides are TGTGCCAGTAGTATAATCGTTCCTTTAGGGGAACAGCCCCAGCATTTT. The chain combines TRBV19 with TRBJ1-5, with D perhaps matching TRBD1 (5 bases). Per germline, CDR1 LNHDA and CDR2 SQIVND (reference sequence). Trimming stripped 2 bases from V and 7 bases from J, with 18 bases between. This CDR3 has 16 residues.

The gene calls are TRBV30 and TRBJ1-2; 9 nucleotides line up with TRBD1. V lost 7 bases, J lost 2 bases, and 5 bases stayed unmatched. CDR1 and CDR2 (germline): GTSNPN, SVGIG (reference sequence). The CDR3 totals 13 residues. CDR3 coding DNA: TGTGCCTCACCGACAGGGGGAAACTATGGCTACACCTTC. It translates to CASPTGGNYGYTF.

J is TRBJ1-2 and V is TRBV28; tentatively, D is TRBD1 (6 bases). The V end lost 6 bases, the J end lost 4 bases, and 15 bases lay between the germline ends. This CDR3 is 14 amino acids long. CDR1 is MDHEN and CDR2 is SYDVKM in the germline V gene. CDR3 in DNA: TGTGCCAGCAGCACACCGGGACATATCTATGGCTACACCTTC. Its protein product is CASSTPGHIYGYTF.

The chain is built from TRBV4-1 and TRBJ2-7; 7 bases are shared with TRBD1. The length of the CDR3 is 14 residues. Germline-derived CDR1 and CDR2 are MGHRA and YSYEKL. The V gene end was trimmed by 5 bases and the J gene end by 7 bases; junction bases not matched to a gene: 11. CDR3 coding DNA: TGCGCCAGCAGCACCCGAGAAGGGGGCGTTGAGCAGTACTTC. This codes for CASSTREGGVEQYF.

This clone was detected only once. The gene calls are TRBV12-5 and TRBJ2-2; 7 bases line up with TRBD1. The V gene's germline CDR1 is LGHNT and CDR2 FRNRAP. The V and J ends lost 3 bases and 7 bases, in that order; junction bases with no gene match: 8. This CDR3 comprises 15 residues. CDR3 DNA: TGTGCTAGTGGTTTTCTAGGGGGCGCAGGCGGGGAGCTGTTTTTT. Translation: CASGFLGGAGGELFF.

The chain carries TRBV7-9 and TRBJ2-7; 8 nucleotides agree with TRBD1. The CDR3 totals 14 residues. V lost 1 base and J lost 3; bases outside the gene matches: 2. Germline assignment: CDR1 SEHNR and CDR2 FQNEAQ (reference sequence). The DNA of the CDR3 is TGTGCCAGCAGCTTAGACAGGGGGTACTACGAGCAGTACTTC. Its translation: CASSLDRGYYEQYF. The full variable domain, rest sourced from reference TRBV7-9 and TRBJ2-7, is DTGVSQNPRHKITKRGQNVTFRCDPISEHNRLYWYRQTLGQGPEFLTYFQNEAQLEKSRLLSDRFSAERPKGSFSTLEIQRTEQGDSAMYLCASSLDRGYYEQYFGPGTRLTVT.